This T cell receptor (beta chain) came from a study of shared clonotypes between healthy human individuals. V was cut by 5 bases and J by 4 bases, with 15 bases left in between. The CDR3 length is 15 residues. Germline V gives CDR1 SGHRS, CDR2 YFSETQ. Clones were read by immunoSEQ multiplex PCR, and TCRdb kept only the in-frame ones, dropping some. The profile shows 850,000 to 1,100,000 clones, 77% of them singletons. The TCR sequence derives from a man aged 18 to 29 in good health. Some clones in this sample may be carry-over from other donors' samples. The chain couples TRBV5-1 to TRBJ1-4, with TRBD1 as a possible D gene (5 bases). Sequenced sample: memory CD4+ T cells from PBMCs. Subset described: CD45RA-negative fraction. CDR3 residues: CASRPTGRNNEKLFF. For the CDR3, the DNA is TGCGCCAGCAGACCTACGGGACGGAATAATGAAAAACTGTTTTTT. Combining the CDR3 with reference TRBV5-1 and TRBJ1-4 gives the whole variable domain KAGVTQTPRYLIKTRGQQVTLSCSPISGHRSVSWYQQTPGQGLQFLFEYFSETQRNKGNFPGRFSGRQFSNSRSEMNVSTLELGDSALYLCASRPTGRNNEKLFFGSGTQLSVL.